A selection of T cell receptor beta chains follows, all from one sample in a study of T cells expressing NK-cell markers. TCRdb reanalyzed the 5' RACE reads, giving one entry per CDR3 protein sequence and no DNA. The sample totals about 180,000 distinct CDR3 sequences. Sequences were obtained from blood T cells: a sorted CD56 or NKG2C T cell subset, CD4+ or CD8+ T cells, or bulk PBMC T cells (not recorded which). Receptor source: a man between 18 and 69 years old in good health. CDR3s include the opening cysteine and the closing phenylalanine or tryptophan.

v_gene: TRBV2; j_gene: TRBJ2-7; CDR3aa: CASSPAYRQYF
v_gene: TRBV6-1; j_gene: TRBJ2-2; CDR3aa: CASREAGDDTTGELFF
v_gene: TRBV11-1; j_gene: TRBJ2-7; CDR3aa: CASSLRTPGTGGSHEQYF
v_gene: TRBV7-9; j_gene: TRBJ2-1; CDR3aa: CASSPRTSILYNEQFF
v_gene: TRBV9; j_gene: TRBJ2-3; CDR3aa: CASSASGTGFTDTQYF
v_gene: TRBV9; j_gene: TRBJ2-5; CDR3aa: CASSVGGNLETQYF
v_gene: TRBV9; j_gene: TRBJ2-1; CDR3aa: CASGRGTSYNEQFF
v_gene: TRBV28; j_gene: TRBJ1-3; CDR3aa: CASSKGVSGNTIYF
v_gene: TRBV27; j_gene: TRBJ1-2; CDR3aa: CASSFSSGPGGLYGYTF
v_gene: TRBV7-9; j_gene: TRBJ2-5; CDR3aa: CASSLPQRQNQETQYF
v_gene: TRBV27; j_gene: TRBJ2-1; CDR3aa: CASSLSGPSYNEQFF
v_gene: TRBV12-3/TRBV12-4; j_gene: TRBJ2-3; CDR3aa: CASSLVEFTDTQYF
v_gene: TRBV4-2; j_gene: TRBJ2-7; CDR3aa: CASSQGQGLGYEQYF
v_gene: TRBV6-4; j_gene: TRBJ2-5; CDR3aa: CASSDEWETQYF
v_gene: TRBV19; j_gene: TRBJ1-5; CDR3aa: CASSSPYQGLYSNQPQHF
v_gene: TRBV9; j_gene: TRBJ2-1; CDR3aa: CASSPRTGREQFF
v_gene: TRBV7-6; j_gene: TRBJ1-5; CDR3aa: CASSLHTGEPQHF
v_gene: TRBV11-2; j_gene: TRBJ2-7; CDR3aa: CASSLGSGGLPSYEQYF
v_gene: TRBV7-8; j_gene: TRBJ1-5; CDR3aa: CASSWRGNRDQPQHF
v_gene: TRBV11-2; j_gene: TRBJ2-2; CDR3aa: CASSLSYSNTGELFF
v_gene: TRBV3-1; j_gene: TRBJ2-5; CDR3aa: CASSQESDWPGETQYF
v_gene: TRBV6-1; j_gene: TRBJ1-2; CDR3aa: CASSADGRPYGYTF
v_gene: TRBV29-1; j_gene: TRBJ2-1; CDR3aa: CSVESRAGPNNEQFF
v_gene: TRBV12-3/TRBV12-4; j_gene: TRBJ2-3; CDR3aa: CASSFASGGPDTQYF
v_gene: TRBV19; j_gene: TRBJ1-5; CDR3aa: CASSRGDRYNQPQHF
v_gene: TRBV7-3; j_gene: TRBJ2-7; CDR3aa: CASSWGEGPYEQYF
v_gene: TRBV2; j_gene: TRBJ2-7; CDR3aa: CAIQHKAYEQYF
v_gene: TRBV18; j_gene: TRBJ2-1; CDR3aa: CASSPWANEQFF
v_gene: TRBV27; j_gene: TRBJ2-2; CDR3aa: CASSLGFVRTGELFF
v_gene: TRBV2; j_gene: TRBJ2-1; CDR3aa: CASSEFDQGGDEQFF
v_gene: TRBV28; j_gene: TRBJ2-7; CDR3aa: CASRPPGQGPSYEQYF
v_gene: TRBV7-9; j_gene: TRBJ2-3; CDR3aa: CASSPQGARDTQYF
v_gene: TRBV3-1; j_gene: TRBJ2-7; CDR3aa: CASSSQTGTGNYEQYF
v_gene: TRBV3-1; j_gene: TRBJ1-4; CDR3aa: CASSQARDDQKKLFFF
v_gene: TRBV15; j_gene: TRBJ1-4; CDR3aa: CATSREAGGGPLREKLFF
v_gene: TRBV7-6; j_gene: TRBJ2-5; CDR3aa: CASSLVSGGATPQETQYF
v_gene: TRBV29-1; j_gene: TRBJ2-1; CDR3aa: CSVEGWTKKPIIDYNEQFF